The 23 T cell receptor beta chains below were found in one sample sequenced in a study of T-cell reconstitution after alpha-beta-depleted transplantation in children. During its preparation, the TCRbeta library received unique molecular identifiers. TCRdb redid the calling of the PCR reads with MiXCR, one entry per CDR3 protein. Here the sample spans over 150,000 distinct CDR3 sequences, about 7% being singletons. This specimen was PBMCs, taken before TCRalphabeta/CD19-depleted stem cell transplant. The source of these receptors is a boy between 2 and 10 years old with acute lymphoblastic leukemia, due to receive a stem cell transplant.

V gene TRBV3-1 combines with J gene TRBJ2-1, with a possible D match to TRBD1 (5 bases). The CDR3 has 17 amino acids. The germline V gene has CDR1 LGHDT and CDR2 YNNKEL (reference sequence). Trimming left V 0 bases short and J 5 bases short, with 17 bases between. The CDR3 region is CASSQELGHLTDNEQFF. The CDR3 nucleotides are TGTGCCAGCAGCCAAGAGCTTGGACACTTGACCGACAATGAGCAGTTCTTC.

This clonotype occurred a few times. J is TRBJ2-3 and V is TRBV6-2 or TRBV6-3; perhaps TRBD2 as D (5 bases). Trimming pared 0 bases from V and 0 bases from J, leaving 16 bases between. Germline V gene sequence: CDR1 MNHEY, CDR2 SVGEGT. CDR3 length: 18 amino acids. The CDR3 nucleotides read TGTGCCAGCAGTTACTCGATAACGAGCGGATCTAGCACAGATACGCAGTATTTT. This translates into CASSYSITSGSSTDTQYF.

This clonotype was seen only a few times. The genes are TRBV30 and TRBJ1-6, with 7 bases fitting TRBD1. With 8 bases clipped from V and 10 bases from J, the junction kept 11 bases outside the gene matches. CDR1 and CDR2 from the germline V gene are GTSNPN and SVGIG (reference sequence). This CDR3 comprises 13 residues. This chain's CDR3 is CAGQGDPGSPLHF. CDR3 in DNA: TGTGCCGGGCAGGGGGACCCTGGATCACCCCTCCACTTT. Combining the CDR3 with reference TRBV30 and TRBJ1-6 gives the whole variable domain SQTIHQWPATLVQPVGSPLSLECTVEGTSNPNLYWYRQAAGRGLQLLFYSVGIGQISSEVPQNLSASRPQDRQFILSSKKLLLSDSGFYLCAGQGDPGSPLHFGNGTRLTVT.

This clonotype has only one observation. One junction end does not reproduce the germline sequence, and a read error may be involved. V usage is TRBV12-3 or TRBV12-4 and J usage is TRBJ1-1, with TRBD1 identical over 8 bases. The CDR3 runs to 13 residues. The CDR3 protein is CGSRQGRNTEAFF. The CDR3 DNA sequence: TGTGGCAGCAGACAGGGGAGGAACACTGAAGCTTTCTTT.

The sample holds many counts of this clonotype. V and J are TRBV28 and TRBJ2-3, with 7 bases that match TRBD2. This CDR3 has 14 amino acids. The germline V gene encodes CDR1 MDHEN and CDR2 SYDVKM. Trimming at V came to 3 bases and at J to 5 bases, leaving 5 bases not matched to a gene. Here the CDR3 DNA reads TGTGCCAGCAGTTTCGTGGAGCGGGGAGATACGCAGTATTTT. Protein sequence: CASSFVERGDTQYF. The full variable domain, rest sourced from reference TRBV28 and TRBJ2-3, is DVKVTQSSRYLVKRTGEKVFLECVQDMDHENMFWYRQDPGLGLRLIYFSYDVKMKEKGDIPEGYSVSREKKERFSLILESASTNQTSMYLCASSFVERGDTQYFGPGTRLTVL.

Turning to this clonotype: An end of the junction differs from the germline gene, which may be a read error. The chain is built from TRBV6-1 and TRBJ2-7; possibly TRBD2 for D (5 bases). Germline lookup yields CDR1 MNHNS and CDR2 SASEGT. The CDR3 loop spans 12 amino acids. The CDR3 DNA reads TGTGCCAGCAGTGATGGCGTTCGCAGGACTTCTTTC. It encodes CASSDGVRRTSF.

This clonotype has ten or more counts. The chain is built from TRBV4-3 and TRBJ2-6; D unresolved. CDR1 LGHNA and CDR2 YSLEER come from the germline V gene. The CDR3 contains 19 residues. V lost 0 bases to trimming and J lost 0 bases, with 15 bases between them. DNA for the CDR3: TGCGCCAGCAGCCAAGAGGAGCCTAGACTGTTCTCTGGGGCCAACGTCCTGACTTTC. The encoded protein is CASSQEEPRLFSGANVLTF.

At least ten counts were recorded for this clonotype. This rearrangement joins TRBV28 to TRBJ1-4, with D tentatively TRBD1 (5 bases). The CDR3 is 16 residues long. CDR1 is MDHEN, CDR2 SYDVKM, per germline. Trimming pared 5 bases from V and 8 bases from J, leaving 21 bases between. This chain's CDR3 is CASSPSTTVLKEKLFF. The CDR3 coding sequence is TGTGCCAGCAGTCCGTCAACGACAGTTTTAAAGGAAAAACTGTTTTTT. Full variable domain (rest looked up from reference TRBV28 and TRBJ1-4): DVKVTQSSRYLVKRTGEKVFLECVQDMDHENMFWYRQDPGLGLRLIYFSYDVKMKEKGDIPEGYSVSREKKERFSLILESASTNQTSMYLCASSPSTTVLKEKLFFGSGTQLSVL.

This clonotype was seen ten or more times. The gene calls are TRBV7-9 and TRBJ2-1, with a weak D call TRBD2 (5 bases). V shed 1 base and J shed 8 bases, with 9 bases lying between them. Germline lookup yields CDR1 SEHNR and CDR2 FQNEAQ (reference sequence). This CDR3 is 13 amino acids long. CDR3 sequence reads: CASSLGGGDEQFF. Written as DNA, the CDR3 is TGTGCCAGCAGCTTAGGAGGAGGAGATGAGCAGTTCTTC. The whole variable domain, remainder taken from reference TRBV7-9 and TRBJ2-1, is DTGVSQNPRHKITKRGQNVTFRCDPISEHNRLYWYRQTLGQGPEFLTYFQNEAQLEKSRLLSDRFSAERPKGSFSTLEIQRTEQGDSAMYLCASSLGGGDEQFFGPGTRLTVL.

This clonotype was found many times. V is TRBV4-2 and J is TRBJ2-3; the match to TRBD2 covers 12 bases. V shed 0 bases and J 14 bases; nucleotides not matched to a gene: 12. Germline lookup yields CDR1 LGHNA and CDR2 YNFKEQ. CDR3 size: 16 residues. The CDR3 is CASSQDSSSGGVAGYF. As DNA, the CDR3 is TGTGCCAGCAGCCAAGATTCGTCTAGCGGGGGGGTCGCTGGGTATTTT.

This clonotype was observed many times. The rearrangement uses TRBV10-3 and TRBJ2-3; D unclear. This CDR3 region has 12 residues. Germline CDR1 and CDR2: ENHRY and SYGVKD. The ends were cut back, 0 bases at V and 6 bases at J, with 4 bases in the middle. The CDR3 loop is CAISESMDTQYF. CDR3 nucleotides: TGTGCCATCAGTGAGTCGATGGATACGCAGTATTTT.

At least ten counts were recorded for this clonotype. The chain uses TRBV9 and TRBJ2-5, with D possibly matching TRBD2 (5 bases). This CDR3 is 15 amino acids long. V lost 4 bases to trimming and J lost 5 bases, with 18 bases between them. CDR1 is SGDLS, CDR2 YYNGEE, per germline. CDR3 nucleotides: TGTGCCAGCAGCACACTAGTGTCGGCGATGGAGACCCAGTACTTC. It encodes CASSTLVSAMETQYF. Variable domain in full (rest from reference TRBV9 and TRBJ2-5): DSGVTQTPKHLITATGQRVTLRCSPRSGDLSVYWYQQSLDQGLQFLIQYYNGEERAKGNILERFSAQQFPDLHSELNLSSLELGDSALYFCASSTLVSAMETQYFGPGTRLLVL.

The chain carries TRBV28 and TRBJ2-7; 7 bases agree with TRBD1. The V and J ends lost 6 bases and 5 bases, in that order; junction bases with no gene match: 10. The CDR3 totals 14 residues. The germline V gene has CDR1 MDHEN and CDR2 SYDVKM. CDR3 sequence (DNA): TGTGCCAGCAGCCTCGACAGGGCCAGGGACGAGCAGTACTTC. Amino acids: CASSLDRARDEQYF.

This clonotype was observed many times. The rearrangement links TRBV7-2 to TRBJ2-7; D is possibly TRBD1 or TRBD2 (5 bases each). Trimming left V 5 bases short and J 4 bases short, with 9 bases between. Germline lookup yields CDR1 SGHTA and CDR2 FQGNSA. The CDR3 is 12 amino acids. CDR3 in DNA: TGTGCCAGCAGCCCAGGGACGTACGAGCAGTACTTC. Translated: CASSPGTYEQYF.

This clonotype was seen many times. The chain couples TRBV28 to TRBJ1-2; 9 positions match TRBD1. The trim removed 5 bases at V and 4 bases at J, leaving 2 bases unmatched. The CDR3 totals 13 residues. Germline V CDR1 and CDR2: MDHEN, SYDVKM. The CDR3 here is CASSPGQGYGYTF. DNA for the CDR3: TGTGCCAGCAGTCCGGGACAGGGCTATGGCTACACCTTC.

The V gene is TRBV29-1, the J gene TRBJ1-5, with D possibly being TRBD1 (6 bases). From germline, CDR1 is SQVTM and CDR2 ANQGSEA. Trimming cost V 7 bases and J 0 bases, with 13 bases left between them. The CDR3 has 14 residues. CDR3 residues: CSASGGASNQPQHF. Written as DNA, the CDR3 is TGCAGCGCATCGGGGGGGGCTAGCAATCAGCCCCAGCATTTT.

This clonotype was counted many times. The chain couples TRBV20-1 to TRBJ2-3; TRBD2 aligns across 8 bases. Losses at the gene ends were 1 base for V and 4 bases for J; bases not matched to a gene: 16. Germline V gene data show CDR1 as DFQATT and CDR2 as SNEGSKA (reference sequence). The CDR3 is 18 amino acids. The chain's CDR3 is CSARGQGFQRGHPDTQYF. The DNA for the CDR3 is TGCAGTGCTAGAGGCCAGGGTTTCCAGCGGGGGCATCCAGATACGCAGTATTTT.

This clonotype was observed many times. V and J are TRBV2 and TRBJ1-5; 8 positions agree with TRBD1. Germline loops: CDR1 SNHLY, CDR2 FYNNEI. V gave up 2 bases and J gave up 0 bases; unmatched junction bases: 0. CDR3 size: 15 residues. CDR3 in DNA: TGTGCCAGCAGTGAACAGGGGGCTAGCAATCAGCCCCAGCATTTT. Amino acid sequence: CASSEQGASNQPQHF.

This clonotype was counted ten times or more. The CDR3 region has the DNA TGTGCCAGCAGCTTATTCCCCTCAGCAAACGAGGGCACCGGGGAGCTGTTTTTT. Its protein product is CASSLFPSANEGTGELFF. This sequence joins TRBV7-8 and TRBJ2-2; D might be TRBD2 (5 bases). The ends were cut back, 2 bases at V and 4 bases at J, with 20 bases in the middle. This CDR3 region has 18 residues. Germline CDR1 reads SGHVS; CDR2 reads FQNEAQ.

There are many counts of this clonotype. The chain has TRBV6-2 or TRBV6-3 and TRBJ1-1; TRBD1 matches 7 bases. CDR3 length equals 11 residues. CDR1 MNHEY and CDR2 SVGEGT come from the germline V gene. V trimming: 5 bases; J trimming: 6 bases; junction bases outside the gene matches: 0. The CDR3 is CASSQGAEAFF. For the CDR3, the DNA is TGTGCCAGCAGTCAGGGGGCTGAAGCTTTCTTT.

This clonotype was counted ten times or more. The chain links TRBV29-1 to TRBJ2-7, with 10 positions matching TRBD2. The CDR3 contains 13 residues. Germline V gene lookup returns CDR1 SQVTM and CDR2 ANQGSEA. V dropped 4 bases and J dropped 4; count of bases not matched to a gene: 4. The CDR3 is CSVGLAGTYEQYF. The CDR3 region has the DNA TGCAGCGTTGGACTAGCGGGTACTTACGAGCAGTACTTC.

Many counts were recorded for this clonotype. The rearrangement uses TRBV12-3 or TRBV12-4 and TRBJ1-2; 7 nucleotides align to TRBD1. There are 14 residues in the CDR3. Trimming removed 5 bases from V and 4 bases from J; junction bases left unmatched: 7. The CDR3 coding sequence is TGTGCCAGCAGTAGAGGGGGCGAGGGCTATGGCTACACCTTC. This sequence encodes CASSRGGEGYGYTF.

This clonotype came up a few times. This chain links TRBV7-8 with TRBJ2-5; D remains ambiguous. V lost 8 bases to trimming and J lost 3 bases, with 13 bases between them. The CDR3 contains 13 residues. Germline CDR1 is SGHVS and CDR2 is FQNEAQ. The CDR3 DNA sequence: TGTGCCAGCCGTGAAGGGCGGAAAGAGACCCAGTACTTC. It is translated as CASREGRKETQYF.